These 32 T cell receptor beta chains came from one sample sequenced in a study of T-cell memory formation after mild COVID-19. In TCRdb, the 5' RACE reads were re-called with MiXCR into one record per CDR3 protein. The sample contains around 440,000 distinct CDR3 sequences, 15% to 20% of which appear only once. The sequenced material came from PBMCs or a T cell subset sorted from them (not recorded which). The receptors shown here come from an adult woman who had mild COVID-19 (a few samples of this study predate the infection). Cell type and time point are not known.

The chain links TRBV12-3 or TRBV12-4 to TRBJ1-1; D gene ambiguous. Trimming removed 2 bases at V and 0 bases at J, with 10 bases between. CDR3 length: 15 residues. The CDR3 bases are TGTGCCAGCAGTTTATGGCGGGTATTGAACACTGAAGCTTTCTTT. Its translation: CASSLWRVLNTEAFF.

V and J are TRBV7-8 and TRBJ1-1; D perhaps matches TRBD1 (5 bases). There are 14 residues in the CDR3. Germline V gene lookup returns CDR1 SGHVS and CDR2 FQNEAQ. The V and J ends lost 4 bases and 3 bases respectively, with 12 bases between them. This chain's CDR3 is CASSSGGWDTEAFF. The CDR3 DNA follows: TGTGCCAGCAGCTCGGGGGGTTGGGACACTGAAGCTTTCTTT. Combining the CDR3 with reference TRBV7-8 and TRBJ1-1 gives the whole variable domain GAGVSQSPRYKVAKRGQDVALRCDPISGHVSLFWYQQALGQGPEFLTYFQNEAQLDKSGLPSDRFFAERPEGSVSTLKIQRTQQEDSAVYLCASSSGGWDTEAFFGQGTRLTVV.

This clonotype was counted only a few times. The V and J genes are TRBV24-1 and TRBJ2-5; D unclear. CDR1 and CDR2 (germline): KGHDR, SFDVKD. The CDR3 is made up of 19 amino acids. The V and J ends lost 4 bases and 3 bases respectively, with 26 bases between them. The CDR3 DNA reads as TGTGCCACCAGTGACGCTCCCGGGCTCCTTACTTCTAGGAAAGAGACCCAGTACTTC. Its translation: CATSDAPGLLTSRKETQYF.

This clonotype was detected a few times. The chain couples TRBV7-2 to TRBJ2-7; 8 bases align to TRBD1. Germline assignment: CDR1 SGHTA and CDR2 FQGNSA. The CDR3 totals 14 residues. V trimming: 3 bases; J trimming: 6 bases; junction bases outside the gene matches: 7. The CDR3 DNA sequence: TGTGCCAGCAGCTTCCAACCAGGGGGCGCCGAGCAGTACTTC. It codes for CASSFQPGGAEQYF.

This sequence joins TRBV12-3 or TRBV12-4 and TRBJ1-2; D may be TRBD1 (5 bases). CDR3 length: 12 residues. V was cut by 6 bases and J by 4 bases, with 9 bases left in between. DNA for the CDR3: TGTGCCAGCAGGAAGAGGGGCTATGGCTACACCTTC. The encoded protein is CASRKRGYGYTF.

In nucleotides, the CDR3 is TGCGCCAGCAGCTTGGCCAAAGGGGTTGACTATGGCTACACCTTC. Translation gives CASSLAKGVDYGYTF. The gene calls are TRBV5-1 and TRBJ1-2; D may be TRBD1 (5 bases). The germline V and J ends were trimmed by 0 bases and 3 bases, with 12 bases remaining between them. Germline CDR1 is SGHRS and CDR2 is YFSETQ. This CDR3 contains 15 residues.

The chain recombines TRBV10-2 with TRBJ1-1, with a tentative D call TRBD1 (6 bases). CDR1 is WSHSY, CDR2 SAAADI, per germline. Between the trimmed V and J ends, which lost 8 bases and 6 bases, there was a span of 19 bases. This CDR3 is 14 amino acids long. The CDR3 is CASLLLGARSEAFF. CDR3 coding DNA: TGCGCCAGCCTACTTTTGGGGGCGCGCTCTGAAGCTTTCTTT.

The V gene is TRBV7-6, the J gene TRBJ2-5, with D possibly being TRBD1 or TRBD2 (7 bases each). V lost 1 base and J 5 bases, leaving 23 bases between the germline ends. Looked up from germline, CDR1 is SGHVS and CDR2 is FNYEAQ. The CDR3 totals 18 residues. In DNA form, the CDR3 reads TGTGCCAGCAGCTTAGGACAGGGAGGGTCTGGTTGGGCGGAGACCCAGTACTTC. Its protein product is CASSLGQGGSGWAETQYF.

This clonotype was counted between two and nine times. The V call is TRBV7-8, the J call TRBJ2-7; 13 nucleotides align to TRBD2. CDR1 SGHVS and CDR2 FQNEAQ come from the germline V gene. The CDR3 contains 16 residues. V was pared by 6 bases and J by 2 bases, with 7 bases of the junction left unmatched. The DNA of the CDR3 is TGTGCCAGCAGTCCCGGGACTAGCGGGGCCACCTACGAGCAGTACTTC. Translated, it gives CASSPGTSGATYEQYF.

There are a few counts of this clonotype. The chain is built from TRBV27 and TRBJ1-1; no reliable D call. Germline loops: CDR1 MNHEY, CDR2 SMNVEV (reference sequence). The ends were cut back, 6 bases at V and 3 bases at J, with 8 bases in the middle. CDR3 size: 12 residues. Here the CDR3 reads CASRLTDTEAFF. The CDR3, as DNA: TGTGCCAGCAGACTAACGGACACTGAAGCTTTCTTT.

At least ten counts were recorded for this clonotype. The V and J genes are TRBV12-3 or TRBV12-4 and TRBJ2-7; TRBD2 matches 8 bases. V lost 4 bases and J lost 3; bases outside the gene matches: 8. The CDR3 is 15 residues long. The CDR3 coding sequence is TGTGCCAGCAGTTCCCGGGGGGGAGGGGACTACGAGCAGTACTTC. As protein: CASSSRGGGDYEQYF.

This clonotype showed up just a few times. The chain uses TRBV7-9 and TRBJ1-4; no reliable D call. The CDR3 is 15 amino acids. In germline, CDR1 is SEHNR, CDR2 FQNEAQ (reference sequence). V was cut by 1 base and J by 6 bases, with 12 bases left in between. In DNA, the CDR3 is TGTGCCAGCAGCTTAGAGGAGGTCGAATATGAAAAACTGTTTTTT. Encoded protein: CASSLEEVEYEKLFF.

In its sample, this clonotype was seen many times. This chain connects TRBV5-1 to TRBJ1-1, with D maybe TRBD1 (5 bases). This CDR3 has 14 residues. V was pared by 5 bases and J by 3 bases, with 14 bases between. In germline, CDR1 is SGHRS, CDR2 YFSETQ. Here the CDR3 reads CASSRGRDYTEAFF. For the CDR3, the DNA is TGCGCCAGCAGTCGCGGCCGGGACTACACTGAAGCTTTCTTT.

V usage is TRBV2 and J usage is TRBJ1-2; TRBD1 agrees at 8 bases. The junction had 4 bases not matched to a gene; V was cut back by 5 bases and J by 5 bases. Germline V lookup: CDR1 SNHLY, CDR2 FYNNEI. This CDR3 is built from 13 residues. The CDR3 protein is CASSTRTGYGYTF. The DNA of the CDR3 is TGTGCCAGCAGTACCAGGACAGGGTATGGCTACACCTTC.

The sample holds a few counts of this clonotype. The genes are TRBV6-6 and TRBJ2-3; either TRBD1 or TRBD2 may fit D (5 bases each). V lost 6 bases and J 2 bases, leaving 18 bases between the germline ends. There are 16 residues in the CDR3. Germline V lookup: CDR1 MNHNY, CDR2 SVGAGI (reference sequence). CDR3 region: CASRPKAGTYTDTQYF. CDR3 DNA: TGTGCCAGCAGACCAAAGGCAGGGACCTACACAGATACGCAGTATTTT.

This chain joins TRBV6-5 and TRBJ1-1; TRBD1 agrees at 7 bases. CDR3 length: 14 amino acids. J lost 6 bases, V lost 1 base, and 5 bases had no gene match. Germline CDR1 and CDR2: MNHEY and SVGAGI. In DNA form, the CDR3 reads TGTGCCAGCAGTTACTACGACAGGGATGCTGAAGCTTTCTTT. It yields the protein CASSYYDRDAEAFF.

This chain links TRBV29-1 with TRBJ1-1; 7 nucleotides line up with TRBD1. This CDR3 is 13 amino acids long. Germline CDR1 SQVTM, CDR2 ANQGSEA. With 6 bases clipped from V and 0 bases from J, the junction kept 4 bases outside the gene matches. The CDR3 region is CSVGQRLNTEAFF. In nucleotides, the CDR3 is TGCAGCGTGGGACAGCGATTGAACACTGAAGCTTTCTTT.

The gene calls are TRBV9 and TRBJ2-4; 7 bases agree with TRBD2. Unmatched junction bases numbered 6, after V lost 3 bases and J lost 0 bases. Germline V gene lookup returns CDR1 SGDLS and CDR2 YYNGEE. This CDR3 is built from 16 residues. The CDR3 protein is CASSAIAGLAKNIQYF. The CDR3 DNA follows: TGTGCCAGCAGCGCGATAGCGGGCCTAGCCAAAAACATTCAGTACTTC.

This clonotype appeared a few times. The chain couples TRBV7-9 to TRBJ2-1; D unclear. The germline V gene encodes CDR1 SEHNR and CDR2 FQNEAQ (reference sequence). The CDR3 is made up of 12 amino acids. The germline V and J ends were trimmed by 1 base and 8 bases, with 6 bases remaining between them. CDR3 coding DNA: TGTGCCAGCAGCTTAGAGGTCTATGAGCAGTTCTTC. Amino acid sequence: CASSLEVYEQFF.

On this clonotype: A read error may be the cause here, since a much bigger clone is one base away. This chain joins TRBV11-3 and TRBJ2-3; TRBD2 matches at 9 bases. There are 14 residues in the CDR3. In germline, CDR1 is SGHNT, CDR2 YENEEA. V shed 3 bases, J shed 4 bases, and the junction held 2 bases outside the gene matches. The CDR3 loop is CASSFSGSSDTQYF. The CDR3 DNA is TGTGCCAGCAGCTTTAGCGGGAGCTCAGATACGCAGTATTTT.

This rearrangement joins TRBV24-1 to TRBJ2-5; TRBD1 aligns across 7 bases. CDR1 and CDR2 (germline): KGHDR, SFDVKD. The V gene end was trimmed by 4 bases and the J gene end by 8 bases; junction bases not matched to a gene: 12. CDR3 length: 15 amino acids. CDR3 sequence: CATSDRTGPLETQYF. The CDR3 DNA is TGTGCCACCAGTGACAGGACAGGACCCTTGGAAACCCAGTACTTC.

This clonotype has a count of ten or more. The chain carries TRBV7-9 and TRBJ2-1, with D uncertain. Germline V CDR1 and CDR2: SEHNR, FQNEAQ (reference sequence). V was cut by 1 base and J by 7 bases, with 11 bases left in between. The CDR3 extends over 14 amino acids. Written as DNA, the CDR3 is TGTGCCAGCAGCTTAGATCGGCAGACGAATGAGCAGTTCTTC. As protein: CASSLDRQTNEQFF. Variable domain in full (rest from reference TRBV7-9 and TRBJ2-1): DTGVSQNPRHKITKRGQNVTFRCDPISEHNRLYWYRQTLGQGPEFLTYFQNEAQLEKSRLLSDRFSAERPKGSFSTLEIQRTEQGDSAMYLCASSLDRQTNEQFFGPGTRLTVL.

DNA for the CDR3: TGCGCCAGCAGCAGGCAGCTTCAGCAGTTCTTC. It encodes CASSRQLQQFF. This sequence joins TRBV5-1 and TRBJ2-1; D ambiguous. V lost 4 bases and J 11 bases, leaving 10 bases between the germline ends. Per germline, CDR1 SGHRS and CDR2 YFSETQ. This CDR3 is built from 11 residues.

V usage is TRBV10-3 and J usage is TRBJ2-1; 9 bases align to TRBD1. The CDR3 totals 16 residues. With V trimmed by 6 bases and J by 0 bases, 6 bases remained unmatched. Germline V CDR1 and CDR2: ENHRY, SYGVKD. The DNA of the CDR3 is TGTGCCATCAGATCCGGGACAGGGAGCTCCTACAATGAGCAGTTCTTC. Translation gives CAIRSGTGSSYNEQFF.

This chain joins TRBV18 and TRBJ1-2; 7 nucleotides line up with TRBD1. The CDR3 consists of 16 residues. V was pared by 3 bases and J by 4 bases, with 11 bases of the junction left unmatched. Germline-derived CDR1 and CDR2 are KGHSH and LQKENI. In DNA, the CDR3 is TGTGCCAGCTCACCGGACAAGGGGGCGGGTGGCTATGGCTACACCTTC. It translates to CASSPDKGAGGYGYTF.

This clonotype showed up many times. The genes are TRBV24-1 and TRBJ2-3; TRBD2 might be the D (6 bases). This CDR3 has 16 amino acids. V was trimmed by 1 base and J by 2 bases, leaving 12 bases between them. Germline CDR1 reads KGHDR; CDR2 reads SFDVKD. The CDR3 sequence is CATSDFGRGYTDTQYF. The CDR3, as DNA: TGTGCCACCAGTGATTTCGGGCGGGGCTACACAGATACGCAGTATTTT.

This clonotype was counted between two and nine times. This chain connects TRBV5-4 to TRBJ1-3; TRBD1 matches 8 bases. This CDR3 contains 13 residues. The V and J ends lost 6 bases and 2 bases, in that order; junction bases with no gene match: 1. Germline CDR1 and CDR2: SGHNT and YYREEE (reference sequence). As DNA, the CDR3 is TGTGCCAGCATGGACAGGGCTGGAAACACCATATATTTT. Protein product: CASMDRAGNTIYF. Filled out from reference TRBV5-4 and TRBJ1-3, the complete variable domain reads ETGVTQSPTHLIKTRGQQVTLRCSSQSGHNTVSWYQQALGQGPQFIFQYYREEENGRGNFPPRFSGLQFPNYSSELNVNALELDDSALYLCASMDRAGNTIYFGEGSWLTVV.

The rearrangement joins TRBV5-1 to TRBJ2-3, with a possible D match to TRBD1 (6 bases). The CDR3 consists of 14 residues. Germline assignment: CDR1 SGHRS and CDR2 YFSETQ. V dropped 1 base and J dropped 2 bases, with 8 bases sitting between them. As DNA, the CDR3 is TGCGCCAGCAGCTTGTGGGGGCCCACAGATACGCAGTATTTT. Amino acids: CASSLWGPTDTQYF.

The chain links TRBV29-1 to TRBJ1-5, with D maybe TRBD1 (5 bases). Trimming took 4 bases from V and 2 from J, leaving 15 bases between them. Germline CDR1 is SQVTM and CDR2 is ANQGSEA. This CDR3 is 15 amino acids long. The CDR3 sequence: CSVGEKRGGNQPQHF. Here the CDR3 DNA reads TGCAGCGTTGGGGAGAAGAGGGGAGGCAATCAGCCCCAGCATTTT.

This clonotype appeared many times. The chain uses TRBV20-1 and TRBJ2-2, with TRBD2 matching over 8 bases. Trimming removed 6 bases from V and 0 bases from J; junction bases left unmatched: 18. The CDR3 contains 19 residues. CDR1 DFQATT and CDR2 SNEGSKA come from the germline V gene (reference sequence). The DNA for the CDR3 is TGCAGTGCGTCCCCTACTAGCGGTCGGGCGTTCGCGAACACCGGGGAGCTGTTTTTT. Protein product: CSASPTSGRAFANTGELFF.

This clonotype has only a few counts. The chain joins TRBV4-3 to TRBJ2-5, with TRBD2 matching 7 bases. V lost 1 base, J lost 1 base, and 3 bases stayed unmatched. Germline CDR1 is LGHNA and CDR2 is YSLEER. This CDR3 comprises 15 residues. CDR3 loop: CASSQGEGLQETQYF. The CDR3 nucleotides read TGCGCCAGCAGCCAAGGGGAGGGGCTCCAAGAGACCCAGTACTTC.

This clonotype was counted between two and nine times. The V call is TRBV7-9, the J call TRBJ2-1; D unresolved. CDR1 and CDR2 (germline): SEHNR, FQNEAQ (reference sequence). The CDR3 runs to 12 residues. Deletions cut 4 bases from V and 8 bases from J, with 9 bases between. This chain's CDR3 is CASSSAVDEQFF. The CDR3 DNA sequence: TGTGCCAGCAGCTCCGCGGTTGATGAGCAGTTCTTC.